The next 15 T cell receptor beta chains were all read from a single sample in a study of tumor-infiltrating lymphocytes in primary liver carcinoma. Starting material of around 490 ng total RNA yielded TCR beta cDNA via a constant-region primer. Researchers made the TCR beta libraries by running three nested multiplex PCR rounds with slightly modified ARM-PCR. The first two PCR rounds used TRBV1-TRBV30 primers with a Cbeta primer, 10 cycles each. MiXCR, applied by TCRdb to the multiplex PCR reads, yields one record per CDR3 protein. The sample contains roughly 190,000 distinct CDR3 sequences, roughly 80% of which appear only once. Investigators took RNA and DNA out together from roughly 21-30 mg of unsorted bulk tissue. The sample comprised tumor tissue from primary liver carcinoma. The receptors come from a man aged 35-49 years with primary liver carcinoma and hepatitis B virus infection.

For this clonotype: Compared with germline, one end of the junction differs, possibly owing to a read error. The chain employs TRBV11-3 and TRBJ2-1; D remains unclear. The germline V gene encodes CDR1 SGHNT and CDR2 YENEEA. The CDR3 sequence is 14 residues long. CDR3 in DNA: TGTGCCAGGAGCTTAGGCATCTCGAACAATGAGCAGCTCTTC. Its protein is CARSLGISNNEQLF.

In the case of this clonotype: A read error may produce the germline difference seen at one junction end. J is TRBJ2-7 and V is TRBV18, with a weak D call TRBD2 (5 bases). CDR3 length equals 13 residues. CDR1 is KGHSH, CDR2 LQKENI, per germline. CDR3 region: CVSSPPPSGEQYF. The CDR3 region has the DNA TGTGTCAGCTCACCCCCCCCCAGCGGCGAGCAGTACTTC. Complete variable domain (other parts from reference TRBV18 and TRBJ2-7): NAGVMQNPRHLVRRRGQEARLRCSPMKGHSHVYWYRQLPEEGLKFMVYLQKENIIDESGMPKERFSAEFPKEGPSILRIQQVVRGDSAAYFCVSSPPPSGEQYFGPGTRLTVT.

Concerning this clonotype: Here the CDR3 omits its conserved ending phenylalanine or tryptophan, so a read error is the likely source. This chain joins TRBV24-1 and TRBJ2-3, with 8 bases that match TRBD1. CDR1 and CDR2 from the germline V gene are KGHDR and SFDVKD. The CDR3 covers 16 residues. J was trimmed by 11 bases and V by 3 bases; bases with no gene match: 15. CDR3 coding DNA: TGTGCCACCAGTGATGGAAGGACAGGGAATACATATAGGCAGTATCTT. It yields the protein CATSDGRTGNTYRQYL.

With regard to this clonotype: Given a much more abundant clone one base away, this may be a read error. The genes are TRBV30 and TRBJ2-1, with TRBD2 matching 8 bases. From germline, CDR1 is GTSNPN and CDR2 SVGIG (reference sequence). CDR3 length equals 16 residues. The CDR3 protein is CAWSGVTGGRDNDQFF. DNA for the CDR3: TGTGCCTGGAGTGGGGTAACGGGAGGGAGGGACAATGATCAGTTCTTC.

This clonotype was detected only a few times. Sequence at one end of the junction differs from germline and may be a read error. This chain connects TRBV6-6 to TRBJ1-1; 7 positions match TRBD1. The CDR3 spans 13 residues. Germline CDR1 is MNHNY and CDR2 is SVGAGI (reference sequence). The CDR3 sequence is CASSTGETTETFF. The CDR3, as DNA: TGTGCCAGTAGCACAGGGGAGACTACTGAAACTTTCTTT.

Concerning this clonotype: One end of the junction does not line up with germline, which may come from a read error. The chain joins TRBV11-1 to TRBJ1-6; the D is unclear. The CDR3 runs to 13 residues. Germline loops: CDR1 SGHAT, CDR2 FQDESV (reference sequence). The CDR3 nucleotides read TGTGCCAGCAGCCGGGTACTGGTTTCACACCTCCACTTT. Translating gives CASSRVLVSHLHF.

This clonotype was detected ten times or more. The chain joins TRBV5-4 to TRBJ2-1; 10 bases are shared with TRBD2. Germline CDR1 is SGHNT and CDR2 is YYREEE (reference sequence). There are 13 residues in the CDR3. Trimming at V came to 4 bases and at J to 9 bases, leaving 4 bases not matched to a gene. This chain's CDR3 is CASSEGLAIEQFF. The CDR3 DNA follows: TGTGCCAGCAGCGAGGGACTAGCGATTGAGCAGTTCTTC. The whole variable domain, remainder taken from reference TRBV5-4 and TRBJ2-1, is ETGVTQSPTHLIKTRGQQVTLRCSSQSGHNTVSWYQQALGQGPQFIFQYYREEENGRGNFPPRFSGLQFPNYSSELNVNALELDDSALYLCASSEGLAIEQFFGPGTRLTVL.

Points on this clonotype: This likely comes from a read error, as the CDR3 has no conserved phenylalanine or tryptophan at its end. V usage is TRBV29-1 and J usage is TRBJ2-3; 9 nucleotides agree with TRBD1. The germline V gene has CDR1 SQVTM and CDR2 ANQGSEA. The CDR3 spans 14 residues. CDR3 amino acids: CCVSGTGPSDTQYS. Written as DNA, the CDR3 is TGCTGCGTTTCCGGGACAGGGCCGTCAGATACGCAGTATTCT.

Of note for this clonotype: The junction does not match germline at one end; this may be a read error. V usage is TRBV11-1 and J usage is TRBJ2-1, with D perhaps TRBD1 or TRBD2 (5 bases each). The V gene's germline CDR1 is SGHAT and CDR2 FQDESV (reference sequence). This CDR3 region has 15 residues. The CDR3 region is CSSSFQGPLENEQFF. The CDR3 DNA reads TGTTCCAGTAGCTTCCAGGGACCGCTGGAGAATGAGCAGTTCTTC.

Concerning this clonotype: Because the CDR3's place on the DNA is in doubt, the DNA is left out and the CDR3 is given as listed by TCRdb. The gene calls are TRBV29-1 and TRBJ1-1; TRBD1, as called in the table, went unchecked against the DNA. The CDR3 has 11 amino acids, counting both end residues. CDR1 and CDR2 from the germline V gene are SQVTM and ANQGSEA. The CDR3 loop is CNAYRCTEAFF.

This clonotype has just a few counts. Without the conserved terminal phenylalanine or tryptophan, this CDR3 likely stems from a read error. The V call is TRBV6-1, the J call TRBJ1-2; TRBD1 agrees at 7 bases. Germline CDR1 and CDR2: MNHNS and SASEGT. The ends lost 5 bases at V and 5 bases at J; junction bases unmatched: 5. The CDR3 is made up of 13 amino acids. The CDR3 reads CASSTGQSYGYTI. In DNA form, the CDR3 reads TGTGCCAGCAGTACGGGACAGTCGTATGGCTACACCATC.

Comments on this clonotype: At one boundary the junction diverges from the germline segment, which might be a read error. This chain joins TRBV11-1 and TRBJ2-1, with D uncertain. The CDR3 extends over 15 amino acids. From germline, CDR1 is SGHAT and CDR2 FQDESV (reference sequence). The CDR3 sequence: CACSFQELLDNEQFF. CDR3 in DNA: TGTGCCTGCAGCTTCCAGGAACTGCTGGACAATGAGCAGTTCTTC. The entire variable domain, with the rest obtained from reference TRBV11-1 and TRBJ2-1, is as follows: EAEVAQSPRYKITEKSQAVAFWCDPISGHATLYWYRQILGQGPELLVQFQDESVVDDSQLPKDRFSAERLKGVDSTLKIQPAELGDSAMYLCACSFQELLDNEQFFGPGTRLTVL.

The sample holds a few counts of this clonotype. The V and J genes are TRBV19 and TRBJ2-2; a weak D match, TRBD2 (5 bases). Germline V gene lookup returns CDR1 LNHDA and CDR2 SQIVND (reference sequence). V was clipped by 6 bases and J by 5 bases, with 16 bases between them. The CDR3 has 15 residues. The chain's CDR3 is CASRASRAKTGELFF. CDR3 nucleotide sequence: TGTGCCAGTAGGGCTAGCCGGGCAAAGACCGGGGAGCTGTTTTTT.

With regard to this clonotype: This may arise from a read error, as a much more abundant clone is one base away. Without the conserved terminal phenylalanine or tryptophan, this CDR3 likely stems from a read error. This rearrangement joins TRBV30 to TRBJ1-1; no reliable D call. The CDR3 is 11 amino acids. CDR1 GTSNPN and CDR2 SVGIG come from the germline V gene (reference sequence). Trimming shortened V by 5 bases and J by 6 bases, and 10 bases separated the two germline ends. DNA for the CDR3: TGTGCCTGGGATAACCGGGCTGAAGCTTTCTAT. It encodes CAWDNRAEAFY.

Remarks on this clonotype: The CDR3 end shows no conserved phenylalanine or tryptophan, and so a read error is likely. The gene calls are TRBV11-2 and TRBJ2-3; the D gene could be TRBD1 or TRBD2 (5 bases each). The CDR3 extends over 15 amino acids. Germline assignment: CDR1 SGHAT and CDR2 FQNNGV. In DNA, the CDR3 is TGTGCCAGCAGCTTACGACCGACGAGGGGAGATAGGCAGTATTAT. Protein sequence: CASSLRPTRGDRQYY.